This T cell receptor (beta chain) was identified in a study of cytomegalovirus exposure and HLA in healthy donors. The study, taken as a whole, reports: Most TCR sequences were rare, but some public TCRs occurred in many donors. The study put 150 or so TCR beta chains on its list as cytomegalovirus-associated. Subsequent analysis revealed that first-cohort TCR clusters tended to co-occur in the 120 or so validation repertoires. Reports showed the classifier diagnosing cytomegalovirus status with high specificity and sensitivity.

V lost 1 base to trimming and J lost 6 bases, with 9 bases between them. CDR3 length: 13 amino acids. CDR1 and CDR2 (germline): SGHAT, FQNNGV. As regards this clone: What it binds is unknown.

Only in-frame clones appear in the TCRdb table, and some are missing; sequencing was by immunoSEQ multiplex PCR. This table has 97,000 or so clones, roughly 90% appearing once. This chain uses TRBV11-2 with TRBJ1-1; the D is unclear. The sequence was obtained from a man aged 18 to 29 in good health and CMV-seropositive. The specimen sequenced was PBMCs. Written as DNA, the CDR3 is TGTGCCAGCAGCTTAGTCGTTATTTCTGAAGCTTTCTTT. As protein: CASSLVVISEAFF.